What follows describes a single TCR beta chain. The entry originates in a study of blood T cell repertoires in COVID-19. The overall study: Acute-phase and convalescent COVID-19 samples originated in the United States, Italy and Spain. In each case, the material was cDNA or gDNA derived from T cells, B-cell-depleted T cells, or PBMCs.

Under the authors' procedure: Cell counts per sample came from amplifying reference gene primers. The assay was immunoSEQ multiplex PCR, and TCRdb's table has in-frame clones only and misses some. Clone size and V and J calls were adopted from that table, with D and trimming inferred from the DNA. This sample has some 170,000 clones; about four fifths occur once, and the top ten carry approximately 11%. With 0 bases removed from V and 8 bases from J, the gap between germline ends came to 13 bases. The germline CDR1 and CDR2 sequences are LGHDT and YNNKEL (reference sequence). This CDR3 is 14 amino acids long.

J is TRBJ1-2 and V is TRBV3-1 (or the pseudogene TRBV3-2), with no clear D. The origin of this receptor is a man aged 55 to 69 with active or convalescent COVID-19. Sequenced input: peripheral blood. The CDR3 DNA sequence: TGTGCCAGCAGCCAAGACCGGAGGGTGTGGGGCTACACCTTC. It yields the protein CASSQDRRVWGYTF.